One T cell receptor beta chain is described in this entry. The sample originates from a study of blood T cell repertoires in COVID-19. Study in general: The samples span acute and convalescent COVID-19 from the United States, Italy and Spain. Nucleic acid was either cDNA or gDNA, and it came from T cells, B-cell-depleted T cells, or PBMCs.

Methods used by the authors: Amplification of reference gene primers was used by the study to estimate nucleated cell counts. TCRdb keeps only in-frame clones here, not all; method: immunoSEQ multiplex PCR. Clone size and V and J calls were adopted from that table, with D and trimming inferred from the DNA. The sample lists a few hundred thousand clones; about 93% were seen once. In germline, CDR1 is MGHRA, CDR2 YSYEKL. J gave up 7 bases and V 4 bases, and 7 bases lay outside the gene matches. There are 14 residues in the CDR3. Sequencing used peripheral blood. The TCR was taken from a woman in her twenties or thirties with COVID-19, enrolled during active disease. The chain couples TRBV4-1 to TRBJ1-5; 7 bases are a match to TRBD1. The chain's CDR3 is CASSPGTVQQPQHF. DNA for the CDR3: TGCGCCAGCAGCCCCGGGACAGTTCAACAGCCCCAGCATTTT.